One sample yielded the 6 T cell receptor beta chains listed below, sequenced in a study of T cell responses to AZD1222 COVID-19 vaccine. Using immunoSEQ multiplex PCR, the repertoire was profiled, and TCRdb retains in-frame clones only, with some absent. The sample yields some 130,000 clones, more than 85% seen once. The sequences come from peripheral blood, collected on day 0 of AZD1222 vaccination. All receptors derive from an adult in good health.

The chain is built from TRBV14 and TRBJ2-3; maybe TRBD1 (6 bases). The CDR3 is 14 residues long. Trimming left V 2 bases short and J 1 base short, with 7 bases between. Germline CDR1 SGHDN, CDR2 FVKESK. CDR3 residues: CASSQNRGTDTQYF. CDR3 in DNA: TGTGCCAGCAGCCAAAACAGGGGCACAGATACGCAGTATTTT.

CDR3 sequence reads: CASSILGLTDTQYF. CDR3 bases: TGTGCCAGTAGTATTCTTGGGTTGACAGATACGCAGTATTTT. The V call is TRBV19, the J call TRBJ2-3; D is undetermined. CDR1 and CDR2 from the germline V gene are LNHDA and SQIVND (reference sequence). The CDR3 sequence is 14 residues long. V lost 3 bases and J 3 bases, leaving 10 bases between the germline ends.

CDR3 sequence: CASSRQLSSGGARNTGELFF. CDR3 bases: TGTGCCAGCAGCCGCCAGTTAAGTAGCGGGGGGGCCAGGAACACCGGGGAGCTGTTTTTT. The chain recombines TRBV4-2 with TRBJ2-2, with 11 bases fitting TRBD2. CDR1 and CDR2 (germline): LGHNA, YNFKEQ. The V and J ends lost 4 bases and 1 base, in that order; junction bases with no gene match: 14. CDR3 length equals 20 residues.

The chain combines TRBV11-2 with TRBJ1-3, with D perhaps TRBD1 (5 bases). The CDR3 extends over 15 amino acids. CDR1 and CDR2 from the germline V gene are SGHAT and FQNNGV. V lost 5 bases and J 1 base, leaving 12 bases between the germline ends. CDR3 protein: CASSPTASSGNTIYF. CDR3 nucleotides: TGTGCCAGCAGCCCGACAGCTTCTTCTGGAAACACCATATATTTT.

The CDR3 spells CASSQDSEHHYEQYF. CDR3 coding DNA: TGCGCCAGCAGCCAAGATAGTGAACACCACTACGAGCAGTACTTC. The V and J genes are TRBV4-1 and TRBJ2-7; D gene unclear. Germline loops: CDR1 MGHRA, CDR2 YSYEKL. The CDR3 consists of 15 residues. V lost 0 bases, J lost 3 bases, and 12 bases lay in between.

This chain joins TRBV7-3 and TRBJ2-1; D unclear. This CDR3 has 14 amino acids. Germline V CDR1 and CDR2: SGHTA, FQGTGA. The V end was cut by 2 bases, the J end by 5 bases, with 10 bases between. CDR3 protein: CASSLGDGHNEQFF. CDR3 sequence (DNA): TGTGCCAGCAGCTTAGGAGACGGACACAATGAGCAGTTCTTC. The variable domain in full, completed from reference TRBV7-3 and TRBJ2-1, reads GAGVSQTPSNKVTEKGKYVELRCDPISGHTALYWYRQSLGQGPEFLIYFQGTGAADDSGLPNDRFFAVRPEGSVSTLKIQRTERGDSAVYLCASSLGDGHNEQFFGPGTRLTVL.